What follows describes a single T cell receptor (beta chain). Antigen unknown. With a far larger clone one base away, a read error is the likely cause. This sample is drawn from a study of shared clonotypes between healthy human individuals. Every subset's genomic DNA went evenly onto several immunoSEQ plates. The method was immunoSEQ multiplex PCR; TCRdb's version includes in-frame clones alone and lacks a portion of them. The table shows about 1 million clones, with under 80% occurring only once. Study-level points and caveats: The study found lower generation probabilities in non-shared clonotypes than in those shared by all four donors.

The CDR3 runs to 17 residues. Germline V CDR1 and CDR2: LGHNA, YNFKEQ. The receptor was isolated from a man aged 18 to 29 in good health. Sample: memory CD4+ T cells sorted from blood. Subset defined: CD45RA-negative fraction. This chain links TRBV4-2 with TRBJ2-1; D is ambiguous. The CDR3 here is CASSQVHGQAGDNKQFF. The CDR3 DNA sequence: TGTGCCAGCAGCCAAGTGCACGGTCAAGCTGGAGACAATAAGCAGTTCTTC.